Listed here is a single TCR beta chain. At one end the junction does not follow the germline gene, possibly because of a read error. Although they were nominally healthy when sampled, donors likely had unrecorded immune exposures. The study ran its PCR with 60 Vbeta and 13 Jbeta primers. Here immunoSEQ multiplex PCR was the method, and the copy in TCRdb shows in-frame clones only, minus some. This sample has roughly 110,000 clones; roughly four fifths occur once, and the top ten carry about 2%. The record originates from a study of cytomegalovirus exposure and HLA in healthy donors. Study-wide background: Earlier, about 180 million T cells were analyzed, and 90 million to 120 million unique TCR beta sequences were found among them. For the approximately 400 genotyped donors, more than 80% fell within the Caucasian-associated ancestry cluster.

The V gene's germline CDR1 is LNHNV and CDR2 YYDKDF (reference sequence). This CDR3 is built from 13 residues. This chain joins TRBV15 and TRBJ1-2, with D possibly matching TRBD1 (5 bases). The source material was PBMCs. This receptor was identified in a man in his late teens or twenties in good health and CMV-seronegative. The CDR3 is CATRRGVNYGYPF. The CDR3 region has the DNA TGTGCCACCCGAAGGGGCGTCAACTATGGCTACCCCTTC.